This T cell receptor (beta chain) was sequenced during a study of blood T cell repertoires in COVID-19 (dated by TCRdb to the early 2020s). Regarding the study in general: Samples from collaborators originated in the United States, Italy and Spain and spanned both the acute and convalescent phases of COVID-19. The material from the prospective study consisted of cDNA or gDNA derived from T cells, B-cell-depleted T cells, or PBMCs. Subjects who had been exposed to COVID-19, were actively infected with it, or had recovered from it provided the deeply sampled blood TCRbeta repertoires that made up the dataset. The repertoires were released in a freely available public database meant as a resource for research on the immune response to SARS-CoV-2. Samples were obtained from the ongoing ImmuneRACE study (first 160 participants) and from about 1,300 subjects provided by 6 global collaborators. Nearly every sample came with metadata listing a de-identified subject ID, COVID-19 status, age in years and sex. Where HLA class I and class II types were available, the types were taken from metadata supplied by the sample provider, not from assay-based typing. Overall study results and their limits: The quantity of clinical and demographic metadata differed by source and by participant and was supplied without curation.

The germline V gene encodes CDR1 LGHNA and CDR2 YSLEER. The CDR3 sequence holds 14 residues, the cysteine and phenylalanine included. Only the CDR3 region is kept as DNA, spanning 42 bases read in frame from base 1. Trimming at the junction amounts to 0 bases on V and 2 bases on J, and the germline ends lie 7 bases apart. Whole blood was collected in K2EDTA tubes by collaborating institutions according to the institutions' own protocols. Collaborator samples were shipped for TCRbeta analysis as frozen whole blood, isolated PBMCs, or DNA extracted from either sample type. TCRbeta CDR3 regions were amplified from genomic DNA using the immunoSEQ Assay, a bias-controlled multiplex PCR. As for the original processing: Nucleated cell counts per sample were estimated from amplification of reference gene primers within the assay. To quantify the absolute abundance of each unique TCRbeta CDR3 rearrangement, sequence reads were collapsed and filtered. For each sample, productive Simpson clonality was calculated as the square root of Simpson's diversity index across productive rearrangements. The immuneACCESS repertoire file appears here via TCRdb, limited to in-frame rearrangements. These files lack a portion of the clones; in checked studies, under half of the deficit traces to unresolved V genes, and the cause of the others is not known. V and J calls and clone size are those listed in that table; D and trimming were worked out from the DNA. For this sample the table gives 200,000 to 250,000 clones, of which roughly 80% were detected only once. Less than 3.5% of the sample goes to the ten largest clones.

As regards this clone: This clone's antigen is unknown. No quality values exist for individual bases; no much larger clone is one base distant.

The sequenced material came from peripheral blood. The origin of this receptor is a young woman with acute or convalescent COVID-19. The sequence joins TRBV4-3 to TRBJ2-5; too little of a D gene remains to name it. The CDR3 in this case is CASSQEALQETQYF. The DNA is as follows: TGCGCCAGCAGCCAAGAAGCGTTACAAGAGACCCAGTACTTC.